This T cell receptor beta chain was recorded in a study of blood T cell repertoires in COVID-19. The ends were cut back, 6 bases at V and 10 bases at J, with 13 bases in the middle. CDR3 size: 13 residues. Germline V gives CDR1 MNHEY, CDR2 SVGAGI. Sequenced by immunoSEQ multiplex PCR; TCRdb stores in-frame clones only, minus some. Counted here are hundreds of thousands of clones, 88% occurring once; the ten biggest clones make up roughly 12%. The TCR comes from a woman aged 45-65 years with COVID-19, enrolled during active disease. The rearrangement uses TRBV6-5 and TRBJ1-6; the D is unclear. The sample comprised peripheral blood. This CDR3 is CASRRPDGSPLHF. CDR3 nucleotides: TGTGCCAGCAGACGGCCCGACGGGTCACCCCTCCACTTT.